Presented here are 7 T cell receptor beta chains from one specimen sequenced in a study of T cells in Graves' hyperthyroidism and ophthalmopathy. Researchers took RNA transcripts and amplified the TCR beta CDR3 regions from them. The primer set for the first-round RT-PCR of the TCR CDR3 was HTBI. MiXCR was run by TCRdb on the multiplex PCR reads, yielding one entry per CDR3 protein. The sample yields about 570,000 distinct CDR3 sequences, around 42% seen once. Sequencing used peripheral blood or thyroid tissue (not recorded which). The receptors stem from an adult woman with Graves' disease, either hyperthyroidism or ophthalmopathy (not recorded which).

This clonotype was seen only a few times. DNA for the CDR3: TGCGCCAGCAGCCCAGGAGGAGCTAATGAAGCTTTCTTT. This gives the protein CASSPGGANEAFF. The chain has TRBV5-1 and TRBJ1-1; D unclear. Looked up from germline, CDR1 is SGHRS and CDR2 is YFSETQ. The CDR3 runs 13 residues. Trimming took 4 bases from V and 7 from J, leaving 14 bases between them.

The chain is built from TRBV7-8 and TRBJ2-7; D call uncertain. The V and J ends lost 8 bases and 2 bases respectively, with 10 bases between them. Germline V lookup: CDR1 SGHVS, CDR2 FQNEAQ. CDR3 length: 12 amino acids. The CDR3 coding sequence is TGTGCCAGCCAGACGCTTCCCTACGAGCAGTACTTC. This encodes CASQTLPYEQYF.

On this clonotype: Germline and junction disagree at one end, which may indicate a read error. The rearrangement joins TRBV15 to TRBJ2-5, with a possible D match to TRBD2 (6 bases). The CDR3 length is 16 residues. Germline CDR1 and CDR2: LNHNV and YYDKDF (reference sequence). The CDR3 region is CATSGDWGRYQETQYF. For the CDR3, the DNA is TGTGCCACCAGCGGAGATTGGGGGAGGTACCAAGAGACCCAGTACTTC.

This clonotype was detected many times. This chain uses TRBV10-3 with TRBJ1-1; 8 bases match TRBD1. J was trimmed by 5 bases and V by 5 bases; bases with no gene match: 4. The CDR3 totals 13 residues. Germline V gene data show CDR1 as ENHRY and CDR2 as SYGVKD. Here the CDR3 DNA reads TGTGCCATCAGTACCGACAGGGGAACTGAAGCTTTCTTT. It specifies CAISTDRGTEAFF.

Note on this clonotype: It may be a read error: a sequence one base away is much more abundant. The chain recombines TRBV6-5 with TRBJ1-1; tentative D call: TRBD1 (6 bases). The CDR3 has 16 amino acids. Trimming shortened V by 11 bases and J by 1 base, and 23 bases separated the two germline ends. From germline, CDR1 is MNHEY and CDR2 SVGAGI. In DNA, the CDR3 is TGTGCCGGCAAGAGTGGGCACAGGGAGGGGAACACTGAAGCTTTCTTT. Its translation is CAGKSGHREGNTEAFF.

This clonotype was observed once. The DNA for the CDR3 is TGTGCCACCAGTACGTTGAGTAATCAGCCCCAGCATTTT. Translated: CATSTLSNQPQHF. This chain links TRBV24-1 with TRBJ1-5; D call uncertain. Between the trimmed V and J ends, which lost 6 bases and 4 bases, there was a span of 9 bases. Looked up from germline, CDR1 is KGHDR and CDR2 is SFDVKD. The CDR3 has 13 amino acids.

This clonotype has a single count. The genes are TRBV10-3 and TRBJ2-7; no clear D gene. CDR1 is ENHRY, CDR2 SYGVKD, per germline. The CDR3 contains 11 residues. Trimming removed 3 bases from V and 6 bases from J, with 6 bases in between. This CDR3 is CAISDQTEQYF. In DNA form, the CDR3 reads TGTGCCATCAGTGACCAGACCGAGCAGTACTTC.